The entry below gives a single TCR beta chain sequence along with its context. Its specificity is not known. The junction and the germline gene differ at one end; a read error may be behind it. The CDR3 is made up of 15 amino acids. Per the germline V gene, CDR1 is SSHAT and CDR2 is FNYEAQ (reference sequence). This record belongs to a study of cytomegalovirus exposure and HLA in healthy donors. Broader study findings: Testing in vitro showed a few CMV-associated chains specific for CMV antigens.

It was with 60 Vbeta and 13 Jbeta primers that the PCR ran. Data came from immunoSEQ multiplex PCR; TCRdb stores just in-frame clones and leaves some out. Among about 150,000 clones listed, around a tenth were seen once. The chain is built from TRBV7-7 and TRBJ2-1, with D possibly TRBD1 on 5 matching bases. The clonotype was recovered from a male donor in good health and CMV-seronegative. Sequencing was carried out using PBMCs. The CDR3 sequence: CASSPQVSSYNEQFF. The CDR3 region has the DNA TGTGCTAGCAGCCCACAGGTGAGCTCCTACAATGAGCAGTTCTTC.